This T cell receptor beta chain was found in a study of blood T cells in healthy people across ages. Germline V gene lookup returns CDR1 LGHDT and CDR2 YNNKEL (reference sequence). The V and J ends lost 6 bases and 5 bases respectively, with 7 bases between them. The CDR3 runs to 12 residues. At least 7 million PBMCs were isolated per sample. Using a J-beta primer mix together with a sample-barcoded 5' primer, a second PCR was run for roughly 6 to 12 cycles. Each of the cDNA molecules was tagged by a template-switch adaptor with 12 random nucleotides. TCRdb independently ran MiXCR on the 5' RACE reads; one entry per CDR3 protein. This sample yields some 1,000,000 distinct CDR3 sequences, of which approximately 25% are seen a single time; less than 0.75% belongs to the top ten. These data were likewise used in another study, on T cells of mothers and their children. From that report: The whole RNA yield was converted to cDNA, approximately 1.5 ug per 15 ul.

Sequences were obtained from blood. The V and J genes are TRBV3-1 and TRBJ2-2, with D unclear. This clonotype was obtained from a girl aged 2 to 10 in good health. CDR3 sequence reads: CASSRKTGELFF. The CDR3 region has the DNA TGTGCCAGCAGTCGGAAAACCGGGGAGCTGTTTTTT.